This T cell receptor beta chain was obtained from a study of cytomegalovirus exposure and HLA in healthy donors. Overall study: An analysis done earlier identified around 100 million unique TCR beta sequences from 150 million to 200 million T cells.

Study results and limitations: In a later analysis, HLA-C alleles had the fewest associated TCRs, DRB1 alleles the most. It was only CMV serostatus that was available as immune exposure information. TCR beta V- and J-gene trimming was later associated with a missense DCLRE1C variant.

The CDR3 totals 15 residues. CDR1 SNHLY and CDR2 FYNNEI come from the germline V gene. J lost 1 base, V lost 6 bases, and 4 bases had no gene match. Amplification used 60 Vbeta primers and 13 Jbeta primers. Assay: immunoSEQ multiplex PCR; the TCRdb copy retains only in-frame clones and omits some. The sample lists 160,000 or so clones, roughly 87% occurring once. As to this clone: The target antigen is unknown.

The receptor's source is a woman aged 25 to 39 in good health and CMV-seronegative. The rearrangement joins TRBV2 to TRBJ1-5; 9 bases are a match to TRBD1. The specimen was PBMCs. The CDR3, as DNA: TGTGCCAGCAGGAGCACAGGGGGCAGCAATCAGCCCCAGCATTTT. It yields the protein CASRSTGGSNQPQHF.